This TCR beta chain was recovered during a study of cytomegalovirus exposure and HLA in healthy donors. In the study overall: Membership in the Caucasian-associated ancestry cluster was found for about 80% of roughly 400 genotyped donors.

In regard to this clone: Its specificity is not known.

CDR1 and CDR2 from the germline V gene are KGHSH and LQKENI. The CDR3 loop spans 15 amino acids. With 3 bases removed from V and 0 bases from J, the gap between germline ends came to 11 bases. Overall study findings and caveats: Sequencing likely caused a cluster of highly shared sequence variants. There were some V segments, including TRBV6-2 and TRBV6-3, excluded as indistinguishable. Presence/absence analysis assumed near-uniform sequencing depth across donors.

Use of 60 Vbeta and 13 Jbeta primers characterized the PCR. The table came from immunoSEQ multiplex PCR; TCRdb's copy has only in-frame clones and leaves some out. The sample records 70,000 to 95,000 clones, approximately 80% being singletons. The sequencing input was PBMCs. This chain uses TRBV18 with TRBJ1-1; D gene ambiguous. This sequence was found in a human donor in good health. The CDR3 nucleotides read TGTGCCAGCTCACCTTTACAGTCGCTGAACACTGAAGCTTTCTTT. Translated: CASSPLQSLNTEAFF.